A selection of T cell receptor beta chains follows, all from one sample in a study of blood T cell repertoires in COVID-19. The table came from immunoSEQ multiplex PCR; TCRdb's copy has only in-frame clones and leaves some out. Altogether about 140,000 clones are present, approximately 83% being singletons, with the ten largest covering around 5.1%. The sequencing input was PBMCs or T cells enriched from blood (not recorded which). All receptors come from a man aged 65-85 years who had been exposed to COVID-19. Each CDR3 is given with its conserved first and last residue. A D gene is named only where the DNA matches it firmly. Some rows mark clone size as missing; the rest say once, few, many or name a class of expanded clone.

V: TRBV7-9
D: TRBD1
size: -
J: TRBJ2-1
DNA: TGTGCCAGCAGCTCACAGGGGGCGAGAATTAATGAGCAGTTCTTC
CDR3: CASSSQGARINEQFF

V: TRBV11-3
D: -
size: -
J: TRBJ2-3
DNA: TGTGCCAGCAAAAGCGGGTCCGAGGATACGCAGTATTTT
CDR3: CASKSGSEDTQYF

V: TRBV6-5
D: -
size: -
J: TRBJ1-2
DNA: TGTGCCACGGGCCTGGAGGGTAACTATGGCTACACCTTC
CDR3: CATGLEGNYGYTF

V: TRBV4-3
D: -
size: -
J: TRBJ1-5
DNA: TGCGCCAGCAGCCAAGATCATAGTAATCAGCCCCAGCATTTT
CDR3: CASSQDHSNQPQHF

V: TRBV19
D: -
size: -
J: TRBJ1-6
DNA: TGTGCCAGTAGCACAGCCGAGGGTTCCTATAATTCACCCCTCCACTTT
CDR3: CASSTAEGSYNSPLHF

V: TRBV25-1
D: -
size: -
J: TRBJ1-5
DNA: TGTGCCAGCAGTGAGCAGGACAATCAGCCCCAGCATTTT
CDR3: CASSEQDNQPQHF

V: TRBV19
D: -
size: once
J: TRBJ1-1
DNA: TGTGCCAGTTTTGTGTGGGGAGGGAACACTGAAGCTTTCTTT
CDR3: CASFVWGGNTEAFF

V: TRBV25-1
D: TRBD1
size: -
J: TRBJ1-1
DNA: TGTGCCAGCAGTGACCCCAGGGGGCGAGGCACTGAAGCTTTCTTT
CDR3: CASSDPRGRGTEAFF

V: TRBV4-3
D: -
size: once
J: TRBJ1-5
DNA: TGCGCCAGCAGCCAAAAATATAGCAATCAGCCCCAGCATTTT
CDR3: CASSQKYSNQPQHF

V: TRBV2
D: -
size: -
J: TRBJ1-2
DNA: TGTGCCAGCAGTACCCGCTTGGGGGGGCGGGGGAATGACTACACCTTC
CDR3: CASSTRLGGRGNDYTF

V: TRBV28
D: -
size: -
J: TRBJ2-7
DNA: TGTGCCAGCACCCCGAGCGGAGCCGTTACCGAGCAGTACTTC
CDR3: CASTPSGAVTEQYF

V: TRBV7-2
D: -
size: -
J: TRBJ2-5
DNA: TGTGCCAGCAGCTTCCCAGTGGTGGTGTTGGAAGAGACCCAGTACTTC
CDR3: CASSFPVVVLEETQYF

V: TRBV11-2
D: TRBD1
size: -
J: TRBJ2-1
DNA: TGTGCCAGCAGCTTAGGACAGGGGGGCCGTGGAGTACGGTTCTTC
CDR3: CASSLGQGGRGVRFF

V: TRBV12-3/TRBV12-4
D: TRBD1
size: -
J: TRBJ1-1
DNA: TGTGCCAGCAGATACCGACAGGGGACTGAAGCTTTCTTT
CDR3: CASRYRQGTEAFF

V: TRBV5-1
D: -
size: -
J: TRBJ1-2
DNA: TGCGCCAGCAGCTTCGTCAATGGGCCGGTGACTAACTATGGCTACACCTTC
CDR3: CASSFVNGPVTNYGYTF

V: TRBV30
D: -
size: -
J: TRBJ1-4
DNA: TGTGCCTGGAGTGTAGGAGGGCCGAGGGAAAAACTGTTTTTT
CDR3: CAWSVGGPREKLFF

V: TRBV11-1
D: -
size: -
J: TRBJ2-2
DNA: TGTGCCAGCAGTCTAGGTACGGCCGGGGAGCTGTTTTTT
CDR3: CASSLGTAGELFF

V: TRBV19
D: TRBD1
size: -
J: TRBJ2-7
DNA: TGTGCCAGTAGTACCCGACAGGGTTATAGCGAGCAGTACTTC
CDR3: CASSTRQGYSEQYF

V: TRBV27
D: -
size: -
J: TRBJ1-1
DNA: TGTGCCAGCAGTCCTTCAGACAGGAACACTGAAGCTTTCTTT
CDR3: CASSPSDRNTEAFF

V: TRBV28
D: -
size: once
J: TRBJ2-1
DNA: TGTGCCAGCAGATCCCTTAGGGAGCGGCTCTTC
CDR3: CASRSLRERLF

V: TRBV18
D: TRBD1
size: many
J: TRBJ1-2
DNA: TGTGCCAGCTCACCACCGGGGACAGGGTTTAACTATGGCTACACCTTC
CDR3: CASSPPGTGFNYGYTF

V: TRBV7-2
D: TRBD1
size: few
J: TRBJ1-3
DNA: TGTGCCAGCAGCTCAGGGGGCGCAGTAGGAAACACCATATATTTT
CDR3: CASSSGGAVGNTIYF

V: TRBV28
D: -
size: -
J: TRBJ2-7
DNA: TGTGCCAGCAGTTCCCCGGGGGGCCCGAGGGACTTC
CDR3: CASSSPGGPRDF

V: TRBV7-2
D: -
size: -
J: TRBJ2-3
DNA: TGTGCCAGCAGCCCCCCCGGGACACAGAGCACAGATACGCAGTATTTT
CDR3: CASSPPGTQSTDTQYF

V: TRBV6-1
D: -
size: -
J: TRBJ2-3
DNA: TGTGCCAGCAGTGACAGGGAGGAAGATACGCAGTATTTT
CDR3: CASSDREEDTQYF